The 28 T cell receptor beta chains below come from one sample, sequenced in a study of memory CD4+ T cells and cytomegalovirus serostatus. Assay: immunoSEQ multiplex PCR; the TCRdb copy retains only in-frame clones and omits some. Here the sample spans about 53,000 clones, 80% to 85% being singletons. Single viable CD3+CD4+CD8-CD45RO+ cells were sorted as the memory CD4+ T cells. The sample was memory CD4+ T cells from blood. Source of these receptors: an adult in good health and CMV-seronegative.

In this sample, this clone turned up once. V is TRBV7-9 and J is TRBJ2-7; 8 positions agree with TRBD1. CDR1 and CDR2 from the germline V gene are SEHNR and FQNEAQ (reference sequence). This CDR3 contains 16 residues. The V gene end was trimmed by 5 bases and the J gene end by 3 bases; junction bases not matched to a gene: 12. The CDR3 loop reads CASSNAQRTGNYEQYF. The CDR3 bases are TGTGCCAGCAGCAATGCCCAGCGGACAGGGAACTACGAGCAGTACTTC.

The V gene is TRBV7-9, the J gene TRBJ2-7, with a possible D match to TRBD1 (6 bases). This CDR3 has 15 amino acids. The ends were cut back, 2 bases at V and 2 bases at J, with 13 bases in the middle. Germline CDR1 and CDR2: SEHNR and FQNEAQ (reference sequence). As DNA, the CDR3 is TGTGCCAGCAGCTTAATGATCGGGACAACCTACGAGCAGTACTTC. Translating it yields CASSLMIGTTYEQYF. The whole variable domain, filled in from reference TRBV7-9 and TRBJ2-7, reads DTGVSQNPRHKITKRGQNVTFRCDPISEHNRLYWYRQTLGQGPEFLTYFQNEAQLEKSRLLSDRFSAERPKGSFSTLEIQRTEQGDSAMYLCASSLMIGTTYEQYFGPGTRLTVT.

The rearrangement links TRBV13 to TRBJ2-3; 10 nucleotides line up with TRBD2. Trimming cost V 5 bases and J 6 bases; bases outside gene matches: 11. This CDR3 comprises 16 residues. Per germline, CDR1 PRHDT and CDR2 FYEKMQ (reference sequence). CDR3 in DNA: TGTGCCAGCAGCAGGTCCCAAGCGGGAGGGGGGGATACGCAGTATTTT. Its translation is CASSRSQAGGGDTQYF.

J is TRBJ2-7 and V is TRBV5-4, with D maybe TRBD1 (6 bases). Germline assignment: CDR1 SGHNT and CDR2 YYREEE (reference sequence). This CDR3 contains 14 residues. With 1 base removed from V and 5 bases from J, the gap between germline ends came to 13 bases. The CDR3 is CASSLSQGNNEQYF. The CDR3 region has the DNA TGTGCCAGCAGCTTGAGCCAGGGGAACAACGAGCAGTACTTC.

Comment on this clone: The final CDR3 position lacks the conserved phenylalanine or tryptophan, pointing to a likely read error. The DNA is left out, because the CDR3 cannot be placed on it with certainty; the CDR3 is given as TCRdb lists it. This sequence joins TRBV28 and TRBJ2-7; the D call TRBD1 from the table was never checked on the DNA. The CDR3 is 10 residues long, ends included. Germline assignment: CDR1 MDHEN and CDR2 SYDVKM. The CDR3 region is CASRSQGANI.

The chain recombines TRBV5-6 with TRBJ1-1, with TRBD1 matching over 8 bases. J lost 5 bases, V lost 2 bases, and 8 bases had no gene match. The CDR3 contains 15 residues. Germline V CDR1 and CDR2: SGHDT, YYEEEE. The CDR3 DNA is TGTGCCAGCAGCTTAATGGACAGGGATGGGACTGAAGCTTTCTTT. It translates to CASSLMDRDGTEAFF.

This chain connects TRBV2 to TRBJ2-7; tentative D call: TRBD2 (6 bases). V lost 7 bases and J lost 6, with 13 bases in between. The CDR3 loop spans 12 amino acids. Germline lookup yields CDR1 SNHLY and CDR2 FYNNEI. The chain's CDR3 is CASNQGLREQYF. CDR3 DNA: TGTGCCAGCAATCAGGGACTGCGCGAGCAGTACTTC.

This chain joins TRBV7-2 and TRBJ2-7; 7 nucleotides align to TRBD1. The germline gives CDR1 SGHTA, CDR2 FQGNSA. There are 15 residues in the CDR3. The J segment lost 6 bases and the V segment lost 1 base, leaving 9 bases of the junction unmatched. CDR3 in DNA: TGTGCCAGCAGCTTAGTTCAAGGGGGCAAGGGCGAGCAGTACTTC. It encodes CASSLVQGGKGEQYF.

The chain carries TRBV5-1 and TRBJ2-7, with D perhaps matching TRBD2 (5 bases). Trimming shortened V by 2 bases and J by 3 bases, and 15 bases separated the two germline ends. CDR1 is SGHRS, CDR2 YFSETQ, per germline. The CDR3 runs 15 residues. The CDR3 reads CASSLNLGGFYEQYF. The DNA of the CDR3 is TGCGCCAGCAGCTTAAATCTGGGCGGGTTCTACGAGCAGTACTTC.

CDR3 DNA: TGTGCCAGCAGCCGGGACAGGGGTGTCATTAATGAGCAGTTCTTC. Its protein is CASSRDRGVINEQFF. The genes are TRBV7-3 and TRBJ2-1, with TRBD1 identical over 10 bases. Germline values: CDR1 SGHTA, CDR2 FQGTGA. V trimming: 5 bases; J trimming: 7 bases; junction bases outside the gene matches: 8. The CDR3 is made up of 15 amino acids.

The rearrangement uses TRBV9 and TRBJ1-3; D unresolved. The CDR3 spans 14 residues. V lost 4 bases, J lost 2 bases, and 10 bases lay in between. Germline values: CDR1 SGDLS, CDR2 YYNGEE. The CDR3 bases are TGTGCCAGCAGCTCGAGTACCCCTGGAAACACCATATATTTT. This codes for CASSSSTPGNTIYF.

J is TRBJ2-1 and V is TRBV11-3; TRBD1 is a possible D gene (6 bases). Trimming cost V 5 bases and J 10 bases, with 15 bases left between them. The CDR3 covers 13 residues. Germline loops: CDR1 SGHNT, CDR2 YENEEA. DNA for the CDR3: TGTGCCAGCAGCCGTTCCAACAGGGACGAGCAGTTCTTC. This gives the protein CASSRSNRDEQFF.

This chain joins TRBV7-9 and TRBJ1-5; D gene uncertain. Germline V gene data show CDR1 as SEHNR and CDR2 as FQNEAQ (reference sequence). The CDR3 loop spans 15 amino acids. V lost 5 bases, J lost 3 bases, and 14 bases lay in between. The CDR3 reads CASSANNGDNQPQHF. The CDR3 DNA reads as TGTGCCAGCAGCGCAAATAATGGGGACAATCAGCCCCAGCATTTT.

The chain couples TRBV2 to TRBJ2-7; D call uncertain. Per the germline V gene, CDR1 is SNHLY and CDR2 is FYNNEI. CDR3 length equals 11 residues. V shed 4 bases and J shed 2 bases, with 3 bases lying between them. For the CDR3, the DNA is TGTGCCAGCAGTGTGGCCTACGAGCAGTACTTC. It codes for CASSVAYEQYF.

This clone was recorded once. As DNA, the CDR3 is TGTGCCAGCAGCTTTAGCACGGGGGAAGAGACCCAGTACTTC. Translation gives CASSFSTGEETQYF. This chain uses TRBV11-3 with TRBJ2-5; the D gene is possibly TRBD2 (6 bases). The CDR3 contains 14 residues. Germline V gene data show CDR1 as SGHNT and CDR2 as YENEEA. V dropped 3 bases and J dropped 3 bases, with 11 bases sitting between them.

This chain joins TRBV9 and TRBJ2-7; 8 positions agree with TRBD2. Germline lookup yields CDR1 SGDLS and CDR2 YYNGEE. The V segment lost 4 bases and the J segment 4 bases; nucleotides outside the gene matches: 7. This CDR3 has 14 residues. The CDR3, as DNA: TGTGCCAGCAGCCCCCAAAGCGGGAGTTACGAGCAGTACTTC. Residues: CASSPQSGSYEQYF.

The genes are TRBV7-7 and TRBJ2-1; D assignment may be TRBD1 or TRBD2 (5 bases each). Germline CDR1 is SSHAT and CDR2 is FNYEAQ (reference sequence). The CDR3 spans 13 residues. Trimming stripped 3 bases from V and 12 bases from J, with 15 bases between. Here the CDR3 reads CASSLYQGERQFF. The CDR3, as DNA: TGTGCCAGCAGCTTGTATCAGGGAGAAAGGCAGTTCTTC. Filled out from reference TRBV7-7 and TRBJ2-1, the complete variable domain reads GAGVSQSPRYKVTKRGQDVTLRCDPISSHATLYWYQQALGQGPEFLTYFNYEAQPDKSGLPSDRFSAERPEGSISTLTIQRTEQRDSAMYRCASSLYQGERQFFGPGTRLTVL.

The sample holds a few counts of this clone. The chain couples TRBV15 to TRBJ1-1; D is perhaps TRBD1 (6 bases). The V gene lost 3 bases and the J gene lost 7 bases, with 15 bases spanning the gap. Looked up from germline, CDR1 is LNHNV and CDR2 is YYDKDF (reference sequence). The length of the CDR3 is 14 residues. As DNA, the CDR3 is TGTGCCACCAGCAGTCTAAACAGGGTTGGTGAAGCTTTCTTT. This codes for CATSSLNRVGEAFF.

Concerning this clone itself: Additional DNA sequences in this sample encode the identical CDR3. The chain couples TRBV7-2 to TRBJ1-1; possible D gene TRBD1, 6 bases. Germline loops: CDR1 SGHTA, CDR2 FQGNSA. The germline V and J ends were trimmed by 5 bases and 0 bases, with 10 bases remaining between them. This CDR3 is built from 14 residues. The CDR3 sequence: CASSPGTLNTEAFF. As DNA, the CDR3 is TGTGCCAGCAGCCCTGGGACACTGAACACTGAAGCTTTCTTT.

This rearrangement joins TRBV11-3 to TRBJ2-1; 7 bases line up with TRBD2. The CDR3 runs to 14 residues. J lost 5 bases, V lost 5 bases, and 6 bases had no gene match. The germline CDR1 and CDR2 sequences are SGHNT and YENEEA. CDR3 nucleotides: TGTGCCAGCAGCCCAAGCGGGGTAAACAATGAGCAGTTCTTC. Protein product: CASSPSGVNNEQFF.

This chain joins TRBV11-2 and TRBJ1-5, with unresolved D. Germline V gene lookup returns CDR1 SGHAT and CDR2 FQNNGV. This CDR3 spans 13 amino acids. The V gene lost 1 base and the J gene lost 4 bases, with 5 bases spanning the gap. The CDR3 region has the DNA TGTGCCAGCAGCTTAGCAGAGAATCAGCCCCAGCATTTT. It yields the protein CASSLAENQPQHF.

V usage is TRBV7-9 and J usage is TRBJ2-7, with D uncertain. Trimming took 2 bases from V and 5 from J, leaving 10 bases between them. The germline V gene has CDR1 SEHNR and CDR2 FQNEAQ (reference sequence). This CDR3 region has 13 residues. The CDR3 bases are TGTGCCAGCAGCTTACGGACGGCAGACGAGCAGTACTTC. Translation gives CASSLRTADEQYF.

This chain links TRBV13 with TRBJ1-2; 9 bases are a match to TRBD1. The CDR3 loop spans 16 amino acids. Germline CDR1 and CDR2: PRHDT and FYEKMQ (reference sequence). J was trimmed by 4 bases and V by 5 bases; bases with no gene match: 11. The CDR3: CASSAKKQGAVYGYTF. In DNA form, the CDR3 reads TGTGCCAGCAGCGCAAAGAAACAGGGGGCCGTCTATGGCTACACCTTC.

The V and J genes are TRBV9 and TRBJ1-5; D is perhaps TRBD1 (5 bases). This CDR3 is built from 14 residues. Trimming cost V 0 bases and J 8 bases, with 12 bases left between them. Germline CDR1 SGDLS, CDR2 YYNGEE. The CDR3 bases are TGTGCCAGCAGCGTAGCGGTAGGGACGGAGCCCCAGCATTTT. The encoded protein is CASSVAVGTEPQHF. The whole variable domain, remainder taken from reference TRBV9 and TRBJ1-5, is DSGVTQTPKHLITATGQRVTLRCSPRSGDLSVYWYQQSLDQGLQFLIQYYNGEERAKGNILERFSAQQFPDLHSELNLSSLELGDSALYFCASSVAVGTEPQHFGDGTRLSIL.

The chain recombines TRBV15 with TRBJ2-2; D may be TRBD1 (6 bases). Germline CDR1 reads LNHNV; CDR2 reads YYDKDF (reference sequence). There are 15 residues in the CDR3. Trimming left V 2 bases short and J 1 base short, with 8 bases between. The CDR3 sequence: CATSRPQGNTGELFF. As DNA, the CDR3 is TGTGCCACCAGCAGACCACAGGGGAACACCGGGGAGCTGTTTTTT.

The rearrangement joins TRBV19 to TRBJ1-2, with 9 nucleotides matching TRBD1. The germline V gene has CDR1 LNHDA and CDR2 SQIVND (reference sequence). The CDR3 contains 15 residues. Trimming at V came to 7 bases and at J to 4 bases, leaving 10 bases not matched to a gene. In DNA, the CDR3 is TGTGCCAGTAAAGGGGGGACAGGGAATTTCTATGGCTACACCTTC. Amino acid sequence: CASKGGTGNFYGYTF.

This chain connects TRBV5-5 to TRBJ2-5; possibly TRBD1 for D (6 bases). The CDR3 extends over 14 amino acids. Germline CDR1 is SGHKS and CDR2 is YYEKEE (reference sequence). V was cut by 5 bases and J by 0 bases, with 11 bases left in between. The CDR3 loop reads CASSLGQYQETQYF. CDR3 bases: TGTGCCAGCAGTCTCGGACAGTACCAAGAGACCCAGTACTTC. Together with reference TRBV5-5 and TRBJ2-5, the CDR3 gives the full variable domain: DAGVTQSPTHLIKTRGQQVTLRCSPISGHKSVSWYQQVLGQGPQFIFQYYEKEERGRGNFPDRFSARQFPNYSSELNVNALLLGDSALYLCASSLGQYQETQYFGPGTRLLVL.

This chain links TRBV11-2 with TRBJ2-1; 10 nucleotides line up with TRBD1. CDR1 and CDR2 (germline): SGHAT, FQNNGV. V shed 4 bases, J shed 5 bases, and the junction held 5 bases outside the gene matches. The CDR3 runs 15 residues. The CDR3 sequence is CASSSTGGKDNEQFF. In nucleotides, the CDR3 is TGTGCCAGCAGCTCGACAGGGGGCAAAGACAATGAGCAGTTCTTC.